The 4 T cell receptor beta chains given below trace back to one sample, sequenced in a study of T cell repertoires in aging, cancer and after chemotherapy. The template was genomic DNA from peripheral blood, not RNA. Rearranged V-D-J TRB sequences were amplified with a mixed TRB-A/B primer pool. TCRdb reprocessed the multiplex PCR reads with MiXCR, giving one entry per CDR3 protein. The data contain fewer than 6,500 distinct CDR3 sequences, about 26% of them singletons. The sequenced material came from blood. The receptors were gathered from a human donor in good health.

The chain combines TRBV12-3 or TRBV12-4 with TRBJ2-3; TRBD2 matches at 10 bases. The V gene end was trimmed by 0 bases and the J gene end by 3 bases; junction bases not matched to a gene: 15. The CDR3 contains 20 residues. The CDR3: CASSLAAPIALAGVTDTQYF. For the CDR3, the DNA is TGTGCCAGCAGTTTAGCCGCCCCCATCGCGCTAGCGGGAGTTACAGATACGCAGTATTTT.

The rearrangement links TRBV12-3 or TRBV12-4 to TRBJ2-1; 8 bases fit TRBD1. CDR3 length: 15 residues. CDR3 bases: TGTGCTAGTGGTTTGACAGGGGATAGATACAATGAGCAGTTCTTC. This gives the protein CASGLTGDRYNEQFF.

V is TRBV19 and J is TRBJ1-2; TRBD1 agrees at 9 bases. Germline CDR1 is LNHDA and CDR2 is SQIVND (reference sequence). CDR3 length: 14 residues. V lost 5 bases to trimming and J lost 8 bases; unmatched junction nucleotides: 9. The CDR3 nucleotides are TGTGCCAGTAGTTCCCGGACAGGGGTCGGCGGCTACACCTTC. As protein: CASSSRTGVGGYTF.

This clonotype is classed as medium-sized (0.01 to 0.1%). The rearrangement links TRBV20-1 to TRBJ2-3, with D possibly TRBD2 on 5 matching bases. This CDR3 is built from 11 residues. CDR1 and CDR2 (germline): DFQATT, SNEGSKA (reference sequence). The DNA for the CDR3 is TGCAGCCACCTAGCAACAGATACGCAGTATTTT. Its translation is CSHLATDTQYF.